The 28 T cell receptor beta chains below come from one sample, sequenced in a study of CD8+CD57+ T cells in acquired aplastic anemia. TCR beta VDJ combinations and CDR3 sequences were profiled from genomic DNA. In TCRdb, the reads were re-called with MiXCR into one record per CDR3 protein. The sample comprises approximately 170,000 distinct CDR3 sequences, just under 65% of which are singletons, and roughly 42% rests with the top ten. The sample consisted of sorted CD4+, CD8+, or CD8+CD57+ T cells (not recorded which) from PBMCs. The receptors were sampled from a human donor in good health.

A remark on this clonotype: Germline is not matched at one junction end, which may reflect a read error. V is TRBV10-1 and J is TRBJ2-7, with D maybe TRBD2 (6 bases). Germline V gene lookup returns CDR1 WNHNN and CDR2 SYGVQD (reference sequence). The CDR3 is 14 residues long. The CDR3 loop reads CANSEQGGNDEQYF. The DNA for the CDR3 is TGCGCCAACAGTGAGCAGGGAGGTAACGACGAGCAGTACTTC.

This clonotype was recorded many times. This chain links TRBV20-1 with TRBJ1-1; D not resolved. The CDR3 length is 13 residues. V was cut by 1 base and J by 4 bases, with 10 bases left in between. Germline CDR1 reads DFQATT; CDR2 reads SNEGSKA (reference sequence). The CDR3 region has the DNA TGCAGTGCTAGAGCGGGTCTCGGCACTGAAGCTTTCTTT. Translating it yields CSARAGLGTEAFF.

Note on this clonotype: A much larger clone differs from this one at a single base, so this may be a read error. The rearrangement links TRBV5-6 to TRBJ2-7, with 9 bases fitting TRBD1. The CDR3 length is 15 residues. Per germline, CDR1 SGHDT and CDR2 YYEEEE. J gave up 2 bases and V 5 bases, and 8 bases lay outside the gene matches. In nucleotides, the CDR3 is TGTGCCAGCAGTTACCTGACAGGGGGGGCCTACGAGCAGTACTTC. Translating gives CASSYLTGGAYEQYF.

This clonotype was picked up a small number of times. The chain uses TRBV5-1 and TRBJ2-1, with TRBD2 matching over 7 bases. V lost 0 bases to trimming and J lost 8 bases; unmatched junction nucleotides: 8. Germline CDR1 SGHRS, CDR2 YFSETQ. CDR3 length: 15 amino acids. The chain's CDR3 is CASSLGGLPLDEQFF. For the CDR3, the DNA is TGCGCCAGCAGCTTGGGGGGACTACCACTGGATGAGCAGTTCTTC.

V usage is TRBV7-3 and J usage is TRBJ2-6; 9 nucleotides align to TRBD1. The CDR3 length is 17 residues. V dropped 8 bases and J dropped 1; count of bases not matched to a gene: 9. The germline CDR1 and CDR2 sequences are SGHTA and FQGTGA. This chain's CDR3 is CASSPWDRVSGANVLTF. The CDR3, as DNA: TGTGCCAGCTCACCTTGGGACAGGGTTTCTGGGGCCAACGTCCTGACTTTC. The entire variable domain, with the rest obtained from reference TRBV7-3 and TRBJ2-6, is as follows: GAGVSQTPSNKVTEKGKYVELRCDPISGHTALYWYRQSLGQGPEFLIYFQGTGAADDSGLPNDRFFAVRPEGSVSTLKIQRTERGDSAVYLCASSPWDRVSGANVLTFGAGSRLTVL.

The genes are TRBV7-9 and TRBJ1-1; TRBD1 matches at 7 bases. CDR3 length: 18 amino acids. Germline V gene sequence: CDR1 SEHNR, CDR2 FQNEAQ (reference sequence). V lost 4 bases and J lost 1; bases outside the gene matches: 15. The CDR3 region is CASSSLSRPGTENTEAFF. CDR3 DNA: TGTGCCAGCAGCTCACTGAGCCGCCCCGGGACAGAGAACACTGAAGCTTTCTTT.

J is TRBJ2-3 and V is TRBV9, with D maybe TRBD2 (5 bases). Germline values: CDR1 SGDLS, CDR2 YYNGEE. The CDR3 is 15 residues long. V lost 0 bases to trimming and J lost 5 bases, with 13 bases between them. This CDR3 reads CASSVVSDGGDTQYF. The CDR3 DNA reads TGTGCCAGCAGCGTAGTTAGCGATGGAGGAGATACGCAGTATTTT.

J is TRBJ2-7 and V is TRBV11-2; TRBD1 or TRBD2 may be the D gene (5 bases each). The CDR3 is 13 residues long. Trimming removed 5 bases at V and 6 bases at J, with 14 bases between. Germline V gene sequence: CDR1 SGHAT, CDR2 FQNNGV. The CDR3 here is CASSRDPLIEQYF. CDR3 nucleotide sequence: TGTGCCAGCAGCCGGGACCCCCTTATCGAGCAGTACTTC.

The rearrangement links TRBV7-9 to TRBJ2-2, with a possible D match to TRBD1 (6 bases). Germline CDR1 is SEHNR and CDR2 is FQNEAQ (reference sequence). The CDR3 consists of 13 residues. With 5 bases removed from V and 3 bases from J, the gap between germline ends came to 7 bases. In nucleotides, the CDR3 is TGTGCCAGCAGCCACAGGGACACCGGGGAGCTGTTTTTT. This codes for CASSHRDTGELFF.

This clonotype was found once. This chain links TRBV6-2 or TRBV6-3 with TRBJ2-7; unclear D gene. CDR3 length equals 15 residues. Per the germline V gene, CDR1 is MNHEY and CDR2 is SVGEGT. Trimming pared 1 base from V and 0 bases from J, leaving 10 bases between. CDR3 DNA sequence: TGTGCCAGCAGTTACTTTGTGGCAGTCTCCTACGAGCAGTACTTC. The encoded protein is CASSYFVAVSYEQYF.

The rearrangement joins TRBV7-9 to TRBJ2-7; 8 bases are a match to TRBD2. The ends lost 5 bases at V and 2 bases at J; junction bases unmatched: 8. Germline V gene sequence: CDR1 SEHNR, CDR2 FQNEAQ (reference sequence). The CDR3 runs 15 residues. CDR3 sequence reads: CASSPATSGTYEQYF. The CDR3 DNA reads as TGTGCCAGCAGCCCGGCAACTAGCGGAACCTACGAGCAGTACTTC.

J is TRBJ1-1 and V is TRBV10-3; 7 nucleotides agree with TRBD1. CDR3 length: 15 amino acids. The J segment lost 5 bases and the V segment lost 0 bases, leaving 6 bases of the junction unmatched. Germline loops: CDR1 ENHRY, CDR2 SYGVKD. The CDR3 loop reads CAISESGTVGTEAFF. CDR3 sequence (DNA): TGTGCCATCAGTGAGTCGGGGACAGTCGGGACTGAAGCTTTCTTT.

The chain carries TRBV5-6 and TRBJ2-1, with 8 positions matching TRBD1. This CDR3 has 15 residues. Losses at the gene ends were 3 bases for V and 8 bases for J; bases not matched to a gene: 10. Germline CDR1 SGHDT, CDR2 YYEEEE. CDR3 amino acids: CASSYGAGQAYEQFF. The CDR3 DNA is TGTGCCAGCAGCTACGGGGCGGGACAGGCTTATGAGCAGTTCTTC.

Comment on this clonotype: A read error is possible here, since a much larger clone lies one base away. V and J are TRBV11-2 and TRBJ2-1; no definite D call. Trimming removed 0 bases from V and 2 bases from J, with 5 bases in between. Germline assignment: CDR1 SGHAT and CDR2 FQNNGV. The CDR3 consists of 14 residues. This chain's CDR3 is CASSLDPPYNEQFF. CDR3 bases: TGTGCCAGCAGCTTAGACCCCCCCTACAATGAGCAGTTCTTC.

This rearrangement joins TRBV25-1 to TRBJ1-1; D not certain. Trimming cost V 5 bases and J 3 bases, with 10 bases left between them. Germline values: CDR1 MGHDK, CDR2 SYGVNS. This CDR3 has 13 residues. The CDR3 reads CASSSLGYTEAFF. The CDR3, as DNA: TGTGCCAGCAGTTCCCTGGGGTACACTGAAGCTTTCTTT.

V is TRBV2 and J is TRBJ1-1; tentative D call: TRBD1 (6 bases). Germline CDR1 reads SNHLY; CDR2 reads FYNNEI. The CDR3 sequence is 17 residues long. Trimming shortened V by 3 bases and J by 4 bases, and 21 bases separated the two germline ends. The CDR3 sequence is CASSEGGGWGRSTEAFF. The DNA of the CDR3 is TGTGCCAGCAGTGAGGGGGGCGGGTGGGGGAGAAGCACTGAAGCTTTCTTT.

The rearrangement uses TRBV20-1 and TRBJ2-7; D may be TRBD1 or TRBD2 (6 bases each). With 3 bases removed from V and 2 bases from J, the gap between germline ends came to 14 bases. The germline gives CDR1 DFQATT, CDR2 SNEGSKA (reference sequence). The CDR3 is 14 amino acids. The CDR3 DNA follows: TGCAGTGCTAGTCAGGACGGGGGCCCCTACGAGCAGTACTTC. This gives the protein CSASQDGGPYEQYF.

The rearrangement joins TRBV5-4 to TRBJ2-5; D gene uncertain. This CDR3 region has 13 residues. The V end lost 5 bases, the J end lost 0 bases, and 8 bases lay between the germline ends. The germline V gene has CDR1 SGHNT and CDR2 YYREEE (reference sequence). The CDR3 here is CASSRAYQETQYF. Written as DNA, the CDR3 is TGTGCCAGCAGTCGGGCCTACCAAGAGACCCAGTACTTC.

This clonotype was detected only once. V gene TRBV10-2 combines with J gene TRBJ2-5; 7 bases are a match to TRBD2. CDR3 length equals 13 residues. The J segment lost 1 base and the V segment lost 7 bases, leaving 3 bases of the junction unmatched. Germline V gene sequence: CDR1 WSHSY, CDR2 SAAADI. The CDR3 loop is CASTGLVQETQYF. Here the CDR3 DNA reads TGCGCCAGCACTGGACTAGTCCAAGAGACCCAGTACTTC.

V and J are TRBV7-9 and TRBJ2-5; D not resolved. The DNA end is a closer match to TRBJ2-7, so the J assignment may be wrong. The CDR3 covers 12 residues. Germline CDR1 and CDR2: SEHNR and FQNEAQ (reference sequence). CDR3 protein: CASSLQFYEQYF. The CDR3 DNA reads TGTGCCAGCAGTTTACAGTTCTACGAGCAGTACTTC.

The chain links TRBV15 to TRBJ2-2, with 9 bases identical to TRBD2. The CDR3 spans 20 residues. Germline values: CDR1 LNHNV, CDR2 YYDKDF (reference sequence). V shed 0 bases and J 1 base; nucleotides not matched to a gene: 12. CDR3 protein: CATSRDGTPGLALNTGELFF. The CDR3 nucleotides read TGTGCCACCAGCAGAGATGGGACACCCGGACTAGCGTTGAACACCGGGGAGCTGTTTTTT. Looking up the rest from reference TRBV15 and TRBJ2-2 gives the full variable domain: DAMVIQNPRYQVTQFGKPVTLSCSQTLNHNVMYWYQQKSSQAPKLLFHYYDKDFNNEADTPDNFQSRRPNTSFCFLDIRSPGLGDTAMYLCATSRDGTPGLALNTGELFFGEGSRLTVL.

This rearrangement joins TRBV24-1 to TRBJ2-2; no definite D call. There are 12 residues in the CDR3. Germline CDR1 is KGHDR and CDR2 is SFDVKD. V shed 7 bases and J shed 6 bases, with 8 bases lying between them. CDR3 loop: CATSQEAGELFF. The CDR3 DNA sequence: TGTGCCACCAGCCAAGAAGCCGGGGAGCTGTTTTTT.

The gene calls are TRBV10-3 and TRBJ1-2; 7 nucleotides agree with TRBD1. The CDR3 consists of 12 residues. In germline, CDR1 is ENHRY, CDR2 SYGVKD. Losses at the gene ends were 10 bases for V and 2 bases for J; bases not matched to a gene: 4. CDR3 amino acids: CATRQGNYGYTF. The DNA of the CDR3 is TGTGCCACCAGACAGGGAAACTATGGCTACACCTTC.

This clonotype came up many times. This chain's CDR3 is CASSSPQKGLAGGLQYF. CDR3 DNA sequence: TGTGCCAGCAGTTCCCCCCAGAAGGGACTAGCGGGAGGTCTGCAGTACTTC. This chain links TRBV6-2 or TRBV6-3 with TRBJ2-7; 15 bases match TRBD2. Germline V gene lookup returns CDR1 MNHEY and CDR2 SVGEGT. V was pared by 4 bases and J by 9 bases, with 13 bases of the junction left unmatched. This CDR3 is built from 17 residues.

This clonotype was observed many times. V usage is TRBV2 and J usage is TRBJ2-7; D perhaps matches TRBD1 (6 bases). Germline CDR1 reads SNHLY; CDR2 reads FYNNEI. The CDR3 contains 13 residues. The V and J ends lost 5 bases and 4 bases respectively, with 12 bases between them. The DNA for the CDR3 is TGTGCCAGCAGTAGTACCACAGGGTACGAGCAGTACTTC. Its protein product is CASSSTTGYEQYF.

This chain uses TRBV20-1 with TRBJ1-1; 11 bases line up with TRBD1. Per the germline V gene, CDR1 is DFQATT and CDR2 is SNEGSKA (reference sequence). The CDR3 has 15 residues. Germline trimming cut 1 base from V and 4 bases from J; bases unmatched to any gene: 5. The CDR3: CSARAGGTGGTEAFF. CDR3 bases: TGCAGTGCTAGAGCCGGAGGGACAGGGGGCACTGAAGCTTTCTTT.

V gene TRBV7-9 combines with J gene TRBJ1-6; D gene ambiguous. The CDR3 length is 15 residues. Germline V gene data show CDR1 as SEHNR and CDR2 as FQNEAQ (reference sequence). V gave up 6 bases and J gave up 7 bases, with 16 bases separating them. CDR3 amino acids: CASRSDVFLNSPLHF. The DNA of the CDR3 is TGTGCCAGCAGATCGGACGTTTTTTTAAATTCACCCCTCCACTTT.

The V gene is TRBV7-3, the J gene TRBJ1-1; 7 nucleotides align to TRBD1. This CDR3 has 14 residues. CDR1 and CDR2 from the germline V gene are SGHTA and FQGTGA. V dropped 5 bases and J dropped 6; count of bases not matched to a gene: 9. Here the CDR3 DNA reads TGTGCCAGCAGCCGCGGAGACAGGGAGGCTGAAGCTTTCTTT. This gives the protein CASSRGDREAEAFF.